The 17 T cell receptor beta chains below come from one sample, sequenced in a study of OX40 agonist ivuxolimab in advanced cancers. The data were produced by immunoSEQ multiplex PCR, yet TCRdb's version contains in-frame clones alone and is incomplete. The repertoire holds roughly 43,000 clones, approximately 85% seen once, with roughly 50% in the top ten. Specimen: CD4+ or CD8+ T cells sorted from blood, collected in a trial of the OX40 agonist ivuxolimab. All receptors derive from an adult with an advanced solid tumor such as melanoma, head and neck, liver or kidney cancer.

This clone was counted once. The genes are TRBV28 and TRBJ2-2; D is unclear. The germline V and J ends were trimmed by 1 base and 7 bases, with 7 bases remaining between them. Germline V lookup: CDR1 MDHEN, CDR2 SYDVKM. The CDR3 spans 13 residues. The CDR3 spells CASSLLSSGELFF. The CDR3 bases are TGTGCCAGCAGTTTATTGAGTAGCGGGGAGCTGTTTTTT. The full variable domain, completed using reference TRBV28 and TRBJ2-2, is DVKVTQSSRYLVKRTGEKVFLECVQDMDHENMFWYRQDPGLGLRLIYFSYDVKMKEKGDIPEGYSVSREKKERFSLILESASTNQTSMYLCASSLLSSGELFFGEGSRLTVL.

This rearrangement joins TRBV6-1 to TRBJ1-1; TRBD1 matches at 7 bases. The CDR3 loop spans 14 amino acids. The germline gives CDR1 MNHNS, CDR2 SASEGT. With V trimmed by 2 bases and J by 7 bases, 7 bases remained unmatched. This chain's CDR3 is CASSEWVQGIEAFF. For the CDR3, the DNA is TGTGCCAGCAGTGAATGGGTACAGGGGATTGAAGCTTTCTTT.

The rearrangement links TRBV5-1 to TRBJ2-7; either TRBD1 or TRBD2 may fit D (5 bases each). V lost 4 bases, J lost 6 bases, and 14 bases lay in between. The CDR3 spans 13 residues. Germline V gene lookup returns CDR1 SGHRS and CDR2 YFSETQ. The CDR3 reads CASSQGPISEQYF. In DNA form, the CDR3 reads TGCGCCAGCAGCCAGGGACCTATCTCCGAGCAGTACTTC.

V and J are TRBV4-2 and TRBJ1-1; perhaps TRBD1 as D (6 bases). Germline values: CDR1 LGHNA, CDR2 YNFKEQ. The CDR3 is made up of 15 amino acids. V gave up 4 bases and J gave up 0 bases, with 12 bases separating them. CDR3 loop: CASSPRQGMNTEAFF. CDR3 bases: TGTGCCAGCAGCCCGCGGCAGGGGATGAACACTGAAGCTTTCTTT.

The rearrangement uses TRBV19 and TRBJ2-2; TRBD2 aligns across 8 bases. Germline V gives CDR1 LNHDA, CDR2 SQIVND (reference sequence). Germline trimming cut 5 bases from V and 3 bases from J; bases unmatched to any gene: 14. CDR3 size: 18 residues. CDR3 residues: CASSLPSRSGGHTGELFF. The CDR3 region has the DNA TGTGCCAGTAGTCTGCCCTCCAGGAGCGGGGGTCACACCGGGGAGCTGTTTTTT.

The rearrangement uses TRBV5-4 and TRBJ2-2; no clear D gene. V was pared by 0 bases and J by 0 bases, with 3 bases between. CDR1 SGHNT and CDR2 YYREEE come from the germline V gene (reference sequence). The CDR3 runs to 14 residues. The CDR3 here is CASSLDTNTGELFF. CDR3 in DNA: TGTGCCAGCAGCTTGGACACGAACACCGGGGAGCTGTTTTTT.

The chain is built from TRBV7-6 and TRBJ1-6; weak D call: TRBD1 (6 bases). V lost 5 bases and J lost 8, with 16 bases in between. The CDR3 runs to 15 residues. Germline lookup yields CDR1 SGHVS and CDR2 FNYEAQ. CDR3 DNA sequence: TGTGCCAGCAGCACAACAGGGTCCTTAGATTCACCCCTCCACTTT. Its protein is CASSTTGSLDSPLHF.

The rearrangement links TRBV6-1 to TRBJ1-1; D is possibly TRBD1 (6 bases). V was shortened by 1 base and J by 5 bases, with 26 bases between the two germline ends. There are 19 residues in the CDR3. Looked up from germline, CDR1 is MNHNS and CDR2 is SASEGT. The CDR3 protein is CASSEGRGLGRGYATEAFF. In DNA form, the CDR3 reads TGTGCCAGCAGTGAAGGACGAGGACTGGGCAGGGGATATGCGACTGAAGCTTTCTTT.

The gene calls are TRBV5-1 and TRBJ2-1, with TRBD1 identical over 12 bases. Trimming cost V 4 bases and J 9 bases; bases outside gene matches: 8. The CDR3 runs to 15 residues. Germline CDR1 is SGHRS and CDR2 is YFSETQ. The CDR3 nucleotides read TGCGCCAGCAGCACCTCGGGACAGGGGGCACGTGAGCAGTTCTTC. Protein product: CASSTSGQGAREQFF.

This clone was seen a single time. The V and J genes are TRBV6-5 and TRBJ2-7; D not certain. CDR3 length: 15 amino acids. Germline V gives CDR1 MNHEY, CDR2 SVGAGI. Trimming left V 0 bases short and J 6 bases short, with 15 bases between. The CDR3 nucleotides read TGTGCCAGCAGTTACTCGTATCGGACCGTTGGCGAGCAGTACTTC. Protein: CASSYSYRTVGEQYF.

The chain employs TRBV5-1 and TRBJ2-5, with no clear D. The V gene lost 0 bases and the J gene lost 3 bases, with 9 bases spanning the gap. Germline values: CDR1 SGHRS, CDR2 YFSETQ. This CDR3 has 14 residues. The CDR3 nucleotides are TGCGCCAGCAGCTTGGGAGTAGCAAAAGAGACCCAGTACTTC. This sequence encodes CASSLGVAKETQYF.

The V gene is TRBV6-5, the J gene TRBJ2-7; perhaps TRBD2 as D (5 bases). Germline CDR1 reads MNHEY; CDR2 reads SVGAGI. V gave up 2 bases and J gave up 7 bases, with 12 bases separating them. The CDR3 loop spans 13 amino acids. Written as DNA, the CDR3 is TGTGCCAGCAGTTACGAGGGCGGGCAAGAGCAGTACTTC. Translating it yields CASSYEGGQEQYF.

This chain links TRBV14 with TRBJ2-7; weak D call: TRBD1 (5 bases). The CDR3 totals 13 residues. Trimming cost V 6 bases and J 1 base, with 10 bases left between them. From germline, CDR1 is SGHDN and CDR2 FVKESK. CDR3 residues: CASRTEGSYEQYF. CDR3 nucleotide sequence: TGTGCCAGCAGGACAGAAGGGTCCTACGAGCAGTACTTC.

V usage is TRBV6-4 and J usage is TRBJ2-1, with D uncertain. Germline CDR1 MRHNA, CDR2 SNTAGT. The CDR3 loop spans 13 amino acids. Between the trimmed V and J ends, which lost 0 bases and 4 bases, there was a span of 4 bases. The CDR3 protein is CASSDSIYNEQFF. The CDR3 bases are TGTGCCAGCAGTGACTCGATTTACAATGAGCAGTTCTTC.

V usage is TRBV15 and J usage is TRBJ2-1; TRBD1 might be the D (5 bases). The CDR3 spans 15 residues. Germline V lookup: CDR1 LNHNV, CDR2 YYDKDF (reference sequence). The V and J ends lost 1 base and 1 base respectively, with 8 bases between them. CDR3 sequence (DNA): TGTGCCACCAGCAGAGTTCAGGGATCCTACAATGAGCAGTTCTTC. It translates to CATSRVQGSYNEQFF.

The gene calls are TRBV4-3 and TRBJ2-5; 7 nucleotides match TRBD2. Germline V gene data show CDR1 as LGHNA and CDR2 as YSLEER. The CDR3 totals 17 residues. V was pared by 0 bases and J by 1 base, with 8 bases of the junction left unmatched. The CDR3: CASSQDRSGDPQETQYF. For the CDR3, the DNA is TGCGCCAGCAGCCAAGATAGAAGCGGGGACCCCCAAGAGACCCAGTACTTC.

The sample holds one count of this clone. The rearrangement uses TRBV18 and TRBJ2-3; 8 bases map to TRBD1. CDR3 length: 16 amino acids. The V gene's germline CDR1 is KGHSH and CDR2 LQKENI. The junction had 7 bases not matched to a gene; V was cut back by 2 bases and J by 3 bases. The CDR3 protein is CASSPKTGDDTDTQYF. CDR3 nucleotide sequence: TGTGCCAGCTCACCAAAGACAGGGGACGATACAGATACGCAGTATTTT.